Shown below are 28 T cell receptor beta chains from a single sample sequenced in a study of blood T cell repertoires in COVID-19. Sequencing used immunoSEQ multiplex PCR; TCRdb keeps in-frame clones, though not all of them. The top ten hold roughly 2.1% of the sample, which has about 120,000 clones, about 79% seen once. The sequenced material came from peripheral blood. The receptors originated from a man in his sixties or seventies with acute or convalescent COVID-19.

The V gene is TRBV28, the J gene TRBJ1-2; tentatively, D is TRBD1 (6 bases). This CDR3 is 15 amino acids long. Germline V CDR1 and CDR2: MDHEN, SYDVKM. V lost 2 bases to trimming and J lost 6 bases, with 16 bases between them. CDR3 sequence (DNA): TGTGCCAGCAGTTTAATATCTCCGGCAGGGGATGGCTACACCTTC. Its protein product is CASSLISPAGDGYTF.

The gene calls are TRBV5-4 and TRBJ2-7; D gene uncertain. Germline loops: CDR1 SGHNT, CDR2 YYREEE (reference sequence). This CDR3 region has 13 residues. V was shortened by 0 bases and J by 3 bases, with 7 bases between the two germline ends. The CDR3: CASSLASNYEQYF. CDR3 in DNA: TGTGCCAGCAGCTTGGCCAGTAACTACGAGCAGTACTTC.

The chain is built from TRBV6-2 or TRBV6-3 and TRBJ1-6; the D gene is possibly TRBD1 (6 bases). Germline-derived CDR1 and CDR2 are MNHEY and SVGEGT. The V gene lost 6 bases and the J gene lost 9 bases, with 12 bases spanning the gap. This CDR3 is built from 13 residues. Written as DNA, the CDR3 is TGTGCCAGCAGCCGGGGGCCTGCTTCACCCCTCCACTTT. This gives the protein CASSRGPASPLHF.

The V gene is TRBV29-1, the J gene TRBJ2-7; the D gene is possibly TRBD1 (5 bases). V lost 4 bases, J lost 4 bases, and 20 bases lay in between. Germline V gives CDR1 SQVTM, CDR2 ANQGSEA. The CDR3 runs to 15 residues. CDR3 DNA: TGCAGCGTTGCCAATCGGGCGACCCCAGGGTACGAGCAGTACTTC. As protein: CSVANRATPGYEQYF.

V usage is TRBV9 and J usage is TRBJ1-1; D uncertain. The V and J ends lost 4 bases and 6 bases respectively, with 19 bases between them. CDR1 and CDR2 from the germline V gene are SGDLS and YYNGEE. The CDR3 runs to 15 residues. CDR3 residues: CASSSLLGRAAEAFF. For the CDR3, the DNA is TGTGCCAGCAGCTCGTTACTCGGGAGGGCAGCTGAAGCTTTCTTT.

This clone occurred a few times. The chain is built from TRBV4-1 and TRBJ1-1, with TRBD1 identical over 8 bases. The CDR3 covers 16 residues. CDR1 and CDR2 (germline): MGHRA, YSYEKL. The trim removed 4 bases at V and 0 bases at J, leaving 7 bases unmatched. CDR3 DNA sequence: TGCGCCAGCAGCCGAGGGACAGGAATTATGAACACTGAAGCTTTCTTT. Amino acids: CASSRGTGIMNTEAFF.

This chain links TRBV19 with TRBJ2-5, with D possibly matching TRBD1 (5 bases). V lost 3 bases, J lost 2 bases, and 13 bases lay in between. The CDR3 consists of 15 residues. In germline, CDR1 is LNHDA, CDR2 SQIVND (reference sequence). The CDR3 coding sequence is TGTGCCAGTAGTATGCCCGCAGGGTTACAAGAGACCCAGTACTTC. This sequence encodes CASSMPAGLQETQYF.

The chain has TRBV24-1 and TRBJ1-2, with D possibly matching TRBD1 (5 bases). Trimming took off 4 bases at V and 7 bases at J, with 15 bases between the two ends. The CDR3 runs to 14 residues. The germline V gene encodes CDR1 KGHDR and CDR2 SFDVKD. In DNA form, the CDR3 reads TGTGCCACCAGTGACCCCGGCAGGGTGTCTGGCTACACCTTC. It is translated as CATSDPGRVSGYTF.

The V and J genes are TRBV6-5 and TRBJ1-6, with a tentative D call TRBD1 (5 bases). The germline V gene has CDR1 MNHEY and CDR2 SVGAGI. Trimming cost V 6 bases and J 2 bases, with 11 bases left between them. The CDR3 is made up of 15 amino acids. CDR3 DNA: TGTGCCAGCAGATCGGGGGTGGCCTATAATTCACCCCTCCACTTT. Its translation is CASRSGVAYNSPLHF.

The chain combines TRBV4-2 with TRBJ2-1; 7 positions match TRBD1. Germline CDR1 and CDR2: LGHNA and YNFKEQ. After removal of 4 bases from V and 3 bases from J, the junction contained 6 bases not matched to a gene. The CDR3 is 15 amino acids. The CDR3 is CASSPTGSYYNEQFF. The CDR3 nucleotides are TGTGCCAGCAGCCCGACAGGGAGTTACTACAATGAGCAGTTCTTC.

V and J are TRBV15 and TRBJ1-4; TRBD1 aligns across 11 bases. Per the germline V gene, CDR1 is LNHNV and CDR2 is YYDKDF (reference sequence). The CDR3 contains 16 residues. V lost 8 bases to trimming and J lost 0 bases; unmatched junction nucleotides: 5. The CDR3 DNA follows: TGTGCCACCGCAGGACAGGGGGCTGCAACTAATGAAAAACTGTTTTTT. Translated: CATAGQGAATNEKLFF. The variable domain in full, with the rest retrieved from reference TRBV15 and TRBJ1-4, is DAMVIQNPRYQVTQFGKPVTLSCSQTLNHNVMYWYQQKSSQAPKLLFHYYDKDFNNEADTPDNFQSRRPNTSFCFLDIRSPGLGDTAMYLCATAGQGAATNEKLFFGSGTQLSVL.

The V gene is TRBV6-6, the J gene TRBJ2-7, with 7 bases identical to TRBD1. Germline values: CDR1 MNHNY, CDR2 SVGAGI (reference sequence). V gave up 10 bases and J gave up 2 bases; unmatched junction bases: 5. The CDR3 extends over 12 amino acids. The CDR3 here is CATGDSAYEQYF. The CDR3 DNA sequence: TGTGCCACTGGGGACAGCGCCTACGAGCAGTACTTC.

Details on this clone: Other DNA sequences in the same sample also yield this CDR3. The rearrangement links TRBV9 to TRBJ1-1; D not resolved. V was pared by 0 bases and J by 0 bases, with 9 bases between. The CDR3 consists of 15 residues. The germline V gene has CDR1 SGDLS and CDR2 YYNGEE. CDR3: CASSVVNSMNTEAFF. The CDR3 coding sequence is TGTGCCAGCAGCGTAGTAAACAGCATGAACACTGAAGCTTTCTTT.

V and J are TRBV18 and TRBJ1-2; 8 bases align to TRBD1. Germline V CDR1 and CDR2: KGHSH, LQKENI. J was trimmed by 5 bases and V by 2 bases; bases with no gene match: 1. The length of the CDR3 is 13 residues. CDR3 DNA: TGTGCCAGCTCACCAGGGACAGGTTATGGCTACACCTTC. It encodes CASSPGTGYGYTF. Complete variable domain (other parts from reference TRBV18 and TRBJ1-2): NAGVMQNPRHLVRRRGQEARLRCSPMKGHSHVYWYRQLPEEGLKFMVYLQKENIIDESGMPKERFSAEFPKEGPSILRIQQVVRGDSAAYFCASSPGTGYGYTFGSGTRLTVV.

A few counts support this clone. The gene calls are TRBV2 and TRBJ2-1, with TRBD2 matching 9 bases. Germline V CDR1 and CDR2: SNHLY, FYNNEI. The CDR3 has 14 residues. With 7 bases clipped from V and 6 bases from J, the junction kept 7 bases outside the gene matches. CDR3 DNA: TGTGCCAGCAAGGAGCGGGGGGCCAGCAATGAGCAGTTCTTC. This gives the protein CASKERGASNEQFF.

This chain connects TRBV18 to TRBJ1-2, with D perhaps TRBD1 (6 bases). The CDR3 contains 16 residues. The ends were cut back, 4 bases at V and 9 bases at J, with 24 bases in the middle. Germline loops: CDR1 KGHSH, CDR2 LQKENI. CDR3 protein: CASSQNRVKMGESYTF. The CDR3 coding sequence is TGTGCCAGCTCACAAAACAGGGTAAAAATGGGCGAGAGCTACACCTTC.

The chain couples TRBV28 to TRBJ1-5; TRBD1 agrees at 8 bases. CDR3 length: 16 amino acids. V was pared by 7 bases and J by 5 bases, with 13 bases of the junction left unmatched. Germline V lookup: CDR1 MDHEN, CDR2 SYDVKM. The CDR3 loop is CASTSIRSGGYQPQHF. The CDR3 bases are TGTGCCAGCACCTCCATCCGGTCAGGGGGCTATCAGCCCCAGCATTTT.

The V and J genes are TRBV14 and TRBJ2-3; 11 bases align to TRBD2. J lost 6 bases, V lost 2 bases, and 7 bases had no gene match. The CDR3 sequence is 16 residues long. Germline CDR1 SGHDN, CDR2 FVKESK. CDR3 DNA: TGTGCCAGCAGCCAATTACGAGCTAGCGGGGGGGATACGCAGTATTTT. Amino acid sequence: CASSQLRASGGDTQYF.

As to this clone: Germline is not matched at one junction end, which may reflect a read error. The V and J genes are TRBV7-7 and TRBJ1-5; the D gene is possibly TRBD1 (6 bases). This CDR3 has 13 residues. CDR1 is SSHAT, CDR2 FNYEAQ, per germline (reference sequence). CDR3 loop: CASSAGVYQPQHF. The DNA for the CDR3 is TGTGCTAGCAGCGCAGGGGTGTACCAGCCCCAGCATTTT.

This CDR3 is CASSTWTGGYGYTF. CDR3 in DNA: TGTGCCAGCAGCACGTGGACGGGGGGCTATGGCTACACCTTC. The rearrangement uses TRBV7-8 and TRBJ1-2, with a weak D call TRBD1 (5 bases). The CDR3 length is 14 residues. CDR1 and CDR2 (germline): SGHVS, FQNEAQ. V gave up 5 bases and J gave up 4 bases, with 14 bases separating them.

The J gene is TRBJ2-3, the V gene TRBV7-9; TRBD2 matches 7 bases. The CDR3 covers 16 residues. Germline CDR1 is SEHNR and CDR2 is FQNEAQ (reference sequence). Trimming removed 5 bases from V and 3 bases from J; junction bases left unmatched: 11. CDR3 DNA: TGTGCCAGCAGCACCCATCTGGCTAGCGGAACAGATACGCAGTATTTT. Translation: CASSTHLASGTDTQYF.

V is TRBV7-9 and J is TRBJ2-1; 7 positions match TRBD2. Germline lookup yields CDR1 SEHNR and CDR2 FQNEAQ (reference sequence). V shed 5 bases and J 6 bases; nucleotides not matched to a gene: 10. This CDR3 spans 15 amino acids. The CDR3 loop is CASSPVLAGFNEQFF. The CDR3 DNA follows: TGTGCCAGCAGCCCGGTGTTAGCGGGCTTCAATGAGCAGTTCTTC.

The chain couples TRBV18 to TRBJ2-2; D gene ambiguous. CDR1 and CDR2 from the germline V gene are KGHSH and LQKENI. Trimming removed 0 bases from V and 6 bases from J, with 5 bases in between. CDR3 length: 13 residues. CDR3 loop: CASSPPAAGELFF. The CDR3, as DNA: TGTGCCAGCTCACCACCGGCGGCCGGGGAGCTGTTTTTT.

The rearrangement uses TRBV7-2 and TRBJ2-1, with 10 bases fitting TRBD2. Germline V CDR1 and CDR2: SGHTA, FQGNSA. The CDR3 covers 16 residues. The V and J ends lost 1 base and 2 bases, in that order; junction bases with no gene match: 2. CDR3 coding DNA: TGTGCCAGCAGCTTAGAACTAGCGGGAACCTACAATGAGCAGTTCTTC. Translation gives CASSLELAGTYNEQFF.

The V gene is TRBV7-8, the J gene TRBJ1-2; D is undetermined. CDR3 length equals 16 residues. The germline V gene has CDR1 SGHVS and CDR2 FQNEAQ. In nucleotides, the CDR3 is TGTGGGACTGCCAGCAGCTTCGCTGGGGAAGTCTATGGCTACACCTTC. It codes for CGTASSFAGEVYGYTF.

The chain couples TRBV9 to TRBJ1-1; a possible D gene is TRBD1 (6 bases). Trimming pared 3 bases from V and 4 bases from J, leaving 10 bases between. Germline values: CDR1 SGDLS, CDR2 YYNGEE. The length of the CDR3 is 13 residues. The CDR3 DNA reads as TGTGCCAGCAGCGCAAGGGGGAGCACTGAAGCTTTCTTT. Amino acid sequence: CASSARGSTEAFF.

This clone was recorded a few times. The V gene is TRBV5-1, the J gene TRBJ2-7; 12 nucleotides align to TRBD2. The germline CDR1 and CDR2 sequences are SGHRS and YFSETQ. After removal of 0 bases from V and 7 bases from J, the junction contained 8 bases not matched to a gene. The CDR3 has 16 residues. The CDR3 loop reads CASSLGPGLAGNEQYF. CDR3 bases: TGCGCCAGCAGCTTGGGTCCCGGACTAGCGGGGAATGAGCAGTACTTC. Complete variable domain (other parts from reference TRBV5-1 and TRBJ2-7): KAGVTQTPRYLIKTRGQQVTLSCSPISGHRSVSWYQQTPGQGLQFLFEYFSETQRNKGNFPGRFSGRQFSNSRSEMNVSTLELGDSALYLCASSLGPGLAGNEQYFGPGTRLTVT.

This clone was detected a few times. The chain recombines TRBV7-2 with TRBJ1-1; the D is unclear. The germline V gene has CDR1 SGHTA and CDR2 FQGNSA. This CDR3 is built from 15 residues. The V end was cut by 1 base, the J end by 1 base, with 10 bases between. CDR3 sequence (DNA): TGTGCCAGCAGCTTAGGACTGCCCGGGAACACTGAAGCTTTCTTT. Amino acids: CASSLGLPGNTEAFF.